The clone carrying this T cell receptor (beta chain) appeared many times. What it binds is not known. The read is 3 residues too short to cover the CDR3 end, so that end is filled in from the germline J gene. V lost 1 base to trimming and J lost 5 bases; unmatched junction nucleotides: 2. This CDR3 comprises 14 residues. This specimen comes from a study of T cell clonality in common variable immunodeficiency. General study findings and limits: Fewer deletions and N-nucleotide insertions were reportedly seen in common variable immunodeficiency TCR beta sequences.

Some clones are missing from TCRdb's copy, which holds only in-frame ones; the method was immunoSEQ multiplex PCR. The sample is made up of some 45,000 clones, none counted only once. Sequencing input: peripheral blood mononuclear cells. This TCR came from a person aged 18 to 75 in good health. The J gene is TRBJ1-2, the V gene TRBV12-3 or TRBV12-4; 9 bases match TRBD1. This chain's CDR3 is CASSLGTGAYGYTF. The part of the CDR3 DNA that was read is TGTGCCAGCAGTTTAGGGACAGGGGCGTATGGC.